The rows below give T cell receptor beta chains drawn from one sample of a study of CD8 T cells in Susac syndrome. TCRdb re-analysed the immunoSEQ multiplex PCR reads in MiXCR, keeping a single row per CDR3 protein. The sample yields around 180,000 distinct CDR3 sequences, approximately 94% seen once. Input material: CD4+ T cells from PBMCs. These TCRs come from a human donor with Susac syndrome. Each CDR3 is given with its conserved first and last residue. A D gene is named only where the DNA matches it firmly. Part of the rows lack a size; the others show once, few, many or a class for expanded clones.

d_call,v_call,clone_size,j_call,cdr3_aa,cdr3_nt
TRBD2,TRBV10-3,NA,TRBJ2-1,CAARGGDEQFF,TGTGCCGCCCGGGGGGGGGATGAGCAGTTCTTC
NA,TRBV9,NA,TRBJ1-2,CASSVAHSYHGYTF,TGTGCCAGCAGCGTAGCTCACAGTTATCATGGCTACACCTTC
NA,TRBV6-2/TRBV6-3,NA,TRBJ1-1,CASTTGTDGNTEAFF,TGTGCCAGCACTACAGGGACGGACGGGAACACTGAAGCTTTCTTT
NA,TRBV2,NA,TRBJ1-5,CASTRDINQPQHF,TGTGCCAGCACTAGGGACATTAATCAGCCCCAGCATTTT
TRBD1,TRBV3-1,once,TRBJ1-5,CASSRRQGSNQPQHF,TGTGCCAGCAGCCGAAGACAGGGGAGCAATCAGCCCCAGCATTTT
TRBD2,TRBV7-2,NA,TRBJ2-3,CASSKLGLAGTDTQYF,TGTGCCAGCAGCAAACTGGGACTAGCGGGCACAGATACGCAGTATTTT
TRBD1,TRBV20-1,NA,TRBJ2-3,CSATVPGQVTDTQYF,TGCAGTGCTACCGTCCCGGGACAGGTCACAGATACGCAGTATTTT
NA,TRBV6-5,NA,TRBJ1-2,CASSYRTRYGYTF,TGTGCCAGCAGTTACAGGACTCGCTATGGCTACACCTTC
NA,TRBV13,NA,TRBJ1-4,CASSISTEGHEKLFF,TGTGCCAGCAGCATTTCAACCGAGGGGCATGAAAAACTGTTTTTT
NA,TRBV3-1,NA,TRBJ1-6,CASSLLGGVNSPLHF,TGTGCCAGCAGCCTTCTCGGGGGGGTTAATTCACCCCTCCACTTT
NA,TRBV6-6,NA,TRBJ1-1,CASSYGADNTEAFF,TGTGCCAGCAGTTATGGGGCAGATAACACTGAAGCTTTCTTT
TRBD1,TRBV9,NA,TRBJ2-7,CASSADRADSEQYF,TGTGCCAGCAGCGCAGACAGGGCCGACTCCGAGCAGTACTTC
TRBD1,TRBV10-3,NA,TRBJ2-6,CAISGQGSGANVLTF,TGTGCCATCAGTGGACAGGGCTCTGGGGCCAACGTCCTGACTTTC
NA,TRBV29-1,NA,TRBJ2-1,CSVGLGGLVNEQFF,TGCAGCGTCGGGTTGGGGGGCCTCGTCAATGAGCAGTTCTTC
TRBD1,TRBV6-5,NA,TRBJ1-2,CASSFRTGSSYTF,TGTGCCAGCAGTTTCCGGACAGGGAGTAGCTACACCTTC
NA,TRBV7-9,NA,TRBJ2-3,CASSRGQGAYYF,TGTGCCAGCAGCCGCGGGCAAGGGGCATACTATTTT
TRBD2,TRBV29-1,NA,TRBJ2-1,CSVGGAYYNEQFF,TGCAGCGTCGGGGGGGCGTACTACAATGAGCAGTTCTTC
NA,TRBV20-1,NA,TRBJ2-3,CSAKEGITDTQYF,TGCAGTGCTAAAGAGGGGATCACAGATACGCAGTATTTT
NA,TRBV6-2/TRBV6-3,NA,TRBJ1-5,CASTVNVYSNQPQHF,TGTGCCAGCACAGTGAATGTCTATAGCAATCAGCCCCAGCATTTT
NA,TRBV21-1,NA,TRBJ1-1,CATKGLDTEAFF,TGTGCCACCAAGGGGTTGGACACTGAAGCTTTCTTT
NA,TRBV20-1,NA,TRBJ2-7,CSAVQGVGEQYF,TGCAGTGCTGTACAGGGAGTGGGCGAGCAGTACTTC
NA,TRBV15,NA,TRBJ1-1,CATSGELNTEAFF,TGTGCCACCAGCGGTGAGTTGAACACTGAAGCTTTCTTT
NA,TRBV6-5,NA,TRBJ1-2,CASSPVPDSGYTF,TGTGCCAGCAGTCCGGTCCCGGACTCTGGCTACACCTTC
NA,TRBV7-2,NA,TRBJ2-1,CASSFNFDEQFF,TGTGCCAGCAGCTTTAATTTCGATGAGCAGTTCTTC
NA,TRBV24-1,NA,TRBJ2-3,CATSGRSTDTQYF,TGTGCCACCAGTGGCAGGAGCACAGATACGCAGTATTTT
TRBD1,TRBV20-1,NA,TRBJ1-3,CSASQGDVGNTIYF,TGCAGTGCTTCTCAGGGGGATGTAGGAAACACCATATATTTT
TRBD2,TRBV6-5,once,TRBJ2-5,CASSNTGLAVETQYF,TGTGCCAGCAGCAACACGGGACTAGCGGTGGAGACCCAGTACTTC